This T cell receptor beta chain stems from a study of CD8 T cells in ankylosing spondylitis. General observations from the study: Characteristic of ankylosing spondylitis blood, it appeared, was a TCR beta motif comprising about eight highly homologous variants.

A single record per CDR3 protein comes from TCRdb applying MiXCR to the 5' RACE reads. Here the sample spans 650,000 to 800,000 distinct CDR3 sequences, 19% being singletons. The V gene lost 6 bases and the J gene lost 2 bases, with 12 bases spanning the gap. This CDR3 contains 13 residues. Germline CDR1 DFQATT, CDR2 SNEGSKA (reference sequence). Many counts were recorded for this clonotype. As yet, its antigen is unknown. Material: blood, either unsorted or a sorted T cell fraction (not recorded which). The rearrangement links TRBV20-1 to TRBJ2-3; no reliable D call. The TCR was taken from a male donor with ankylosing spondylitis. The CDR3 DNA follows: TGCAGTGCAACTGCGTCCGTCACAGATACGCAGTATTTT. It yields the protein CSATASVTDTQYF.